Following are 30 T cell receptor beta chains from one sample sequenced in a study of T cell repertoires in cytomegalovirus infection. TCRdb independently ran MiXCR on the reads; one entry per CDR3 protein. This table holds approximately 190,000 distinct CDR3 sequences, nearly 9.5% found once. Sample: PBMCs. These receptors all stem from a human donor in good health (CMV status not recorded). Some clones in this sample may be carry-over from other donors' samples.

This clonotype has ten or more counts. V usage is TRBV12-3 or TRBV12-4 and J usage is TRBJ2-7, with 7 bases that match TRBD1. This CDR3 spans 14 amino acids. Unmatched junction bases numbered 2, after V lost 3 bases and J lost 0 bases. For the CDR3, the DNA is TGTGCCAGCAGTTTTGGGACAGTCTCCTACGAGCAGTACTTC. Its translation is CASSFGTVSYEQYF.

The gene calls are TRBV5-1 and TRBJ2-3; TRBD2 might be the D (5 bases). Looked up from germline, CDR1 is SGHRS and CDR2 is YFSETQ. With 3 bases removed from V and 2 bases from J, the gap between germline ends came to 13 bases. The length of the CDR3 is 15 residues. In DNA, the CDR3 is TGCGCCAGCAGCTCAAGGACTCATCACACAGATACGCAGTATTTT. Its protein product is CASSSRTHHTDTQYF.

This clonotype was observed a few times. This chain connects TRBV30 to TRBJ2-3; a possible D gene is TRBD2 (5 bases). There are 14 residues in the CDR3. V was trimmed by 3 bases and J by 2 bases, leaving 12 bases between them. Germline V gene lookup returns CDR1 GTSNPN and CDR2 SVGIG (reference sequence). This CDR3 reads CAWSTRAPTDTQYF. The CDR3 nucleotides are TGTGCCTGGAGCACTAGGGCCCCCACAGATACGCAGTATTTT.

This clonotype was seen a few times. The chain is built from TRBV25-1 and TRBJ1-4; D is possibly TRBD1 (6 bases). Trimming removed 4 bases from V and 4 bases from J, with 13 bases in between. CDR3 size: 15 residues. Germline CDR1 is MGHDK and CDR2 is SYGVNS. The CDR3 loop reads CASSVRDRLNEKLFF. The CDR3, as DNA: TGTGCCAGCAGTGTACGAGACAGGCTTAATGAAAAACTGTTTTTT.

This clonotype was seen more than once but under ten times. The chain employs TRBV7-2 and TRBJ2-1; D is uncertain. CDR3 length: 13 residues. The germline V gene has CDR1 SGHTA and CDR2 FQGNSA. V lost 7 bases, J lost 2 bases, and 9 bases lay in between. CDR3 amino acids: CASTLSPYNEQFF. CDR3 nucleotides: TGTGCCAGCACCCTATCCCCCTACAATGAGCAGTTCTTC.

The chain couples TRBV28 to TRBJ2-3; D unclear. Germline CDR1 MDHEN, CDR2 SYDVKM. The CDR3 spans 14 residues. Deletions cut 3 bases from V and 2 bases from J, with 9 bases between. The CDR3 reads CASSLPPPTDTQYF. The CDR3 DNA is TGTGCCAGCAGTTTGCCCCCACCCACAGATACGCAGTATTTT.

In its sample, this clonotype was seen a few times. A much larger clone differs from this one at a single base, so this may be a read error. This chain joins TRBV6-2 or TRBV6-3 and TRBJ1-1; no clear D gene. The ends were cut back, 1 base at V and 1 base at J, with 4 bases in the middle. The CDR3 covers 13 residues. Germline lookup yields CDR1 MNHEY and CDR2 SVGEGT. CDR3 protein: CASSYWTNTEAFF. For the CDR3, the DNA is TGTGCCAGCAGTTACTGGACGAACACTGAAGCTTTCTTT.

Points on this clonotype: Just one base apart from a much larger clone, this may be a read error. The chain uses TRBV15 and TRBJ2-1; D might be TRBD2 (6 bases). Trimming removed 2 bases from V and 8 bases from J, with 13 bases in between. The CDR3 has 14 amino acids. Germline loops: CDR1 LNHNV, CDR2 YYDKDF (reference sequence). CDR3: CATSRLGGADEQFF. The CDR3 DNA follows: TGTGCCACCAGCAGATTGGGCGGGGCAGATGAGCAGTTCTTC.

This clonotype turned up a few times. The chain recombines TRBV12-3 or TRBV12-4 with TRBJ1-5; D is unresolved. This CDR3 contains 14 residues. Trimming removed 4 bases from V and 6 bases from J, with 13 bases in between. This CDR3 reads CASSSPPGSQPQHF. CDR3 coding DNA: TGTGCCAGCAGTTCCCCCCCGGGGAGTCAGCCCCAGCATTTT.

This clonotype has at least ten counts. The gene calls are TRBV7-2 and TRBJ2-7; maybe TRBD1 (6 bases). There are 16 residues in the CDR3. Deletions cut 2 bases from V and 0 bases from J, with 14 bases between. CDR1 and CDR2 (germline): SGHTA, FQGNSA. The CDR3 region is CASSLKMGAASYEQYF. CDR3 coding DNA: TGTGCCAGCAGCTTAAAGATGGGGGCAGCCTCCTACGAGCAGTACTTC.

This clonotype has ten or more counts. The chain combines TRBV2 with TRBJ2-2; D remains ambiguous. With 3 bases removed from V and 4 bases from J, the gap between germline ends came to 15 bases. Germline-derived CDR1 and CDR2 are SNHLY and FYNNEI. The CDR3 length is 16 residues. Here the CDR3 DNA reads TGTGCCAGCAGTGATCAAAGGGCTAGGCTCACCGGGGAGCTGTTTTTT. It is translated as CASSDQRARLTGELFF. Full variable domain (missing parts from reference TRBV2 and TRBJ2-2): EPEVTQTPSHQVTQMGQEVILRCVPISNHLYFYWYRQILGQKVEFLVSFYNNEISEKSEIFDDQFSVERPDGSNFTLKIRSTKLEDSAMYFCASSDQRARLTGELFFGEGSRLTVL.

The CDR3 loop reads CATALLASGETQYF. The CDR3 DNA follows: TGTGCCACCGCTCTACTAGCATCGGGTGAGACCCAGTACTTC. The chain recombines TRBV5-4 with TRBJ2-5, with D maybe TRBD2 (6 bases). Germline V CDR1 and CDR2: SGHNT, YYREEE (reference sequence). V was clipped by 9 bases and J by 5 bases, with 20 bases between them. There are 14 residues in the CDR3.

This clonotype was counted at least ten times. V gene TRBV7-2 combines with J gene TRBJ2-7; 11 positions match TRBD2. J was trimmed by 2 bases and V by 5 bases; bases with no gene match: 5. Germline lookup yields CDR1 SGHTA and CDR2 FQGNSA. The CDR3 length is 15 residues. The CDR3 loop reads CASSPPSGRTYEQYF. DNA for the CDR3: TGTGCCAGCAGCCCCCCTAGCGGGAGGACCTACGAGCAGTACTTC.

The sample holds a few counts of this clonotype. This chain's CDR3 is CSARDGVSAFF. CDR3 nucleotides: TGCAGTGCTAGAGATGGGGTCTCAGCTTTCTTT. The chain combines TRBV20-1 with TRBJ1-1; no clear D. The ends were cut back, 0 bases at V and 10 bases at J, with 9 bases in the middle. The CDR3 has 11 amino acids. Germline V gives CDR1 DFQATT, CDR2 SNEGSKA (reference sequence).

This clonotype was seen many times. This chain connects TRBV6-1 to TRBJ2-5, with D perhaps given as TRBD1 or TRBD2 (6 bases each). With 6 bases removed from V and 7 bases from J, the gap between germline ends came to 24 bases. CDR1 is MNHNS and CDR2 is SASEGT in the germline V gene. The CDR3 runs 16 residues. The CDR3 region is CASSPTKVGGLVTQYF. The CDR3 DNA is TGTGCCAGCAGCCCTACCAAAGTGGGGGGCCTGGTGACCCAGTACTTC.

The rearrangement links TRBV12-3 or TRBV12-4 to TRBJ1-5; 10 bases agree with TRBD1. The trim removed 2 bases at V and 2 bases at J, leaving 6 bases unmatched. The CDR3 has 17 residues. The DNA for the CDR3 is TGTGCCAGCAGTTTACGATCGACAGGGGGCCGCAATCAGCCCCAGCATTTT. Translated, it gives CASSLRSTGGRNQPQHF.

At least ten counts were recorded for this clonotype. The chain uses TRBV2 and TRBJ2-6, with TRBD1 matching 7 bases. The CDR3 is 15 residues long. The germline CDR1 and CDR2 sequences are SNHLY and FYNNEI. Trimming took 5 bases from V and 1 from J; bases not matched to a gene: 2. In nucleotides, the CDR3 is TGTGCCAGCAGTAGACAGGGTTCTGGGGCCAACGTCCTGACTTTC. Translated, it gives CASSRQGSGANVLTF. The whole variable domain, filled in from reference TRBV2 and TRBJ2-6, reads EPEVTQTPSHQVTQMGQEVILRCVPISNHLYFYWYRQILGQKVEFLVSFYNNEISEKSEIFDDQFSVERPDGSNFTLKIRSTKLEDSAMYFCASSRQGSGANVLTFGAGSRLTVL.

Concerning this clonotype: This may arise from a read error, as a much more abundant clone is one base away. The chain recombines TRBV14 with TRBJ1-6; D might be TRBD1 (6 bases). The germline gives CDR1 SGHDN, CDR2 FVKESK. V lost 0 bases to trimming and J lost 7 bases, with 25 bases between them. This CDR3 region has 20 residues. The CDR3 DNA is TGTGCCAGCAGCCAAGATCTCATTGGACTTAGCGACAGGATAAATTCACCCCTCCACTTT. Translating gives CASSQDLIGLSDRINSPLHF. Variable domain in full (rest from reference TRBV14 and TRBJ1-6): EAGVTQFPSHSVIEKGQTVTLRCDPISGHDNLYWYRRVMGKEIKFLLHFVKESKQDESGMPNNRFLAERTGGTYSTLKVQPAELEDSGVYFCASSQDLIGLSDRINSPLHFGNGTRLTVT.

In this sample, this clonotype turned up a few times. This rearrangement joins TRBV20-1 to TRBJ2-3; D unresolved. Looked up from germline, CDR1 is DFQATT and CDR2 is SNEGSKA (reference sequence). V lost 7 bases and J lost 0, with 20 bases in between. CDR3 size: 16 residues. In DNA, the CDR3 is TGCAGTGTAGGACGCTTCCGACTTGACAGCACAGATACGCAGTATTTT. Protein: CSVGRFRLDSTDTQYF.

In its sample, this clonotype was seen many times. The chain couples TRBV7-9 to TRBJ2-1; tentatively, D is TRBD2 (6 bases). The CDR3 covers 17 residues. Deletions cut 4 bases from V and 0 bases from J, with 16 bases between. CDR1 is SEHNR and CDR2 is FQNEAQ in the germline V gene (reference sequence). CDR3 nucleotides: TGTGCCAGCAGCTCAGACTCGGGACTCGGCTCCTACAATGAGCAGTTCTTC. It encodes CASSSDSGLGSYNEQFF.

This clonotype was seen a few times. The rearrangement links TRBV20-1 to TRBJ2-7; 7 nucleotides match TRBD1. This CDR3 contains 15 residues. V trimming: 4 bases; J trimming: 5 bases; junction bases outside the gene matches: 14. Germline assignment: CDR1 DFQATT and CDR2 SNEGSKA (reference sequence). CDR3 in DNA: TGCAGTGCTACCAGCGGTCAGACAGGGACAAACGAGCAGTACTTC. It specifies CSATSGQTGTNEQYF.

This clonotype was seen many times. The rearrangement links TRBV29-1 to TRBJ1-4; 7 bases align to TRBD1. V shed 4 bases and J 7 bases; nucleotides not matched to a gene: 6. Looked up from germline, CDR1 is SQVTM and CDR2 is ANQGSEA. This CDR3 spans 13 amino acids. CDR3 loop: CSVAPGGSEKLFF. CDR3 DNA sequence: TGCAGCGTTGCCCCAGGGGGAAGTGAAAAACTGTTTTTT. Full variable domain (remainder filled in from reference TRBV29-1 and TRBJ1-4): SAVISQKPSRDICQRGTSLTIQCQVDSQVTMMFWYRQQPGQSLTLIATANQGSEATYESGFVIDKFPISRPNLTFSTLTVSNMSPEDSSIYLCSVAPGGSEKLFFGSGTQLSVL.

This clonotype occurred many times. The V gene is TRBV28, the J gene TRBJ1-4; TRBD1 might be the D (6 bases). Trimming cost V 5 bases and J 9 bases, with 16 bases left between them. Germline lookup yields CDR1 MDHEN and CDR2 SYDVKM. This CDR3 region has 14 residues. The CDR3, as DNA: TGTGCCAGCAGTATAGGGGGGGCGCCTAAAAAACTGTTTTTT. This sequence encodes CASSIGGAPKKLFF.

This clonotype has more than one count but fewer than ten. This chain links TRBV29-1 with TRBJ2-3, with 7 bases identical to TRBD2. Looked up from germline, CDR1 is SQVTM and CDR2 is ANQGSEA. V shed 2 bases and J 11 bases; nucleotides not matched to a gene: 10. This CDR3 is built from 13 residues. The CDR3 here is CSVEPASGYKQYF. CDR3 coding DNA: TGCAGCGTTGAACCGGCTAGCGGTTATAAGCAGTATTTT.

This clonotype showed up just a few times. As DNA, the CDR3 is TGTGCCAGCAGACTAGCGACGAACACCGGGGAGCTGTTTTTT. As protein: CASRLATNTGELFF. The rearrangement links TRBV7-9 to TRBJ2-2, with 7 bases lining up with TRBD2. The CDR3 length is 14 residues. Germline V gives CDR1 SEHNR, CDR2 FQNEAQ (reference sequence). The ends lost 6 bases at V and 0 bases at J; junction bases unmatched: 1.

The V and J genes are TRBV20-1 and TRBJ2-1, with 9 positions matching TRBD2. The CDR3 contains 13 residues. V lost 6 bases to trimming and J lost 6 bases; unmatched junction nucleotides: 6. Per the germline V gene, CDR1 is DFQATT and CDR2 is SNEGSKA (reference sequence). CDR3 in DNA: TGCAGTGCCGAAGCGGGAGGCGCCAATGAGCAGTTCTTC. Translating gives CSAEAGGANEQFF.

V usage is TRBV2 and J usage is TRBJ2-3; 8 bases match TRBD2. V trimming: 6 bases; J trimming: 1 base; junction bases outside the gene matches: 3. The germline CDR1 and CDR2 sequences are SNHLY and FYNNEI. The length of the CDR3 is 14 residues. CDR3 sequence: CASSGAGGTDTQYF. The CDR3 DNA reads TGTGCCAGCAGCGGAGCGGGAGGCACAGATACGCAGTATTTT.

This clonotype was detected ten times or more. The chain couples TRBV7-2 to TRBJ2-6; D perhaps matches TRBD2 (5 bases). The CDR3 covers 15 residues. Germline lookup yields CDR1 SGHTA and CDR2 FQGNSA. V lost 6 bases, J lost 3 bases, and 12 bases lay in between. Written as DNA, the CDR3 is TGTGCCAGCAGGAGTACTAGGGATGGGGCCAACGTCCTGACTTTC. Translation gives CASRSTRDGANVLTF.

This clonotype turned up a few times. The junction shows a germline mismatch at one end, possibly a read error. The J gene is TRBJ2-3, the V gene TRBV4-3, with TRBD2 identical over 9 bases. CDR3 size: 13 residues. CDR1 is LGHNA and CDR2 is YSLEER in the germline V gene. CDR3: CASSQDGASGADF. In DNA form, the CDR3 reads TGCGCCAGCAGCCAAGATGGGGCTAGCGGGGCGGATTTT.

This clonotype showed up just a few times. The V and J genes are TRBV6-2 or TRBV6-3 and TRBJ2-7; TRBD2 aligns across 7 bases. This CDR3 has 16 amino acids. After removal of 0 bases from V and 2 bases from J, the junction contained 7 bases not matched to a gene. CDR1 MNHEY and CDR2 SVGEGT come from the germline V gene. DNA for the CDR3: TGTGCCAGCAGTTACTCGGGGAGGGATTATACCTACGAGCAGTACTTC. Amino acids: CASSYSGRDYTYEQYF.